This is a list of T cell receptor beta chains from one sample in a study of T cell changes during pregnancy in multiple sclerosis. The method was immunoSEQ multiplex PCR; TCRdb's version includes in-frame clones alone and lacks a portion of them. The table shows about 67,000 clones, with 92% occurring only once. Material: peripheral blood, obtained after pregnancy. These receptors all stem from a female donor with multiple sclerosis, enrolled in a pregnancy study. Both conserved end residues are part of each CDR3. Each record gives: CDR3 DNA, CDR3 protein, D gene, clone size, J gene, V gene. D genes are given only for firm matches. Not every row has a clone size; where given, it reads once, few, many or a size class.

cdr3_nt: TGTGCCAGCACCTTTGAGCCCGCGAACACCGGGGAGCTGTTTTTT
cdr3_aa: CASTFEPANTGELFF
d_call: -
clone_size: -
j_call: TRBJ2-2
v_call: TRBV11-2

cdr3_nt: TGTGCCAGCCTGGAGAACGGGGGGACCCTTTTTTATGGCTACACCTTC
cdr3_aa: CASLENGGTLFYGYTF
d_call: -
clone_size: -
j_call: TRBJ1-2
v_call: TRBV6-6

cdr3_nt: TGTGCCAGCAGCGCACGCGGACAGCAAGGAAACACCATATATTTT
cdr3_aa: CASSARGQQGNTIYF
d_call: -
clone_size: few
j_call: TRBJ1-3
v_call: TRBV11-3

cdr3_nt: TGTGCCAGCAGTTCGAGCGGGAGTCCCTACAATGAGCAGTTCTTC
cdr3_aa: CASSSSGSPYNEQFF
d_call: TRBD2
clone_size: -
j_call: TRBJ2-1
v_call: TRBV28

cdr3_nt: TGTGCCAGCAGCTTTTGGGTAGCGGGGTTCACAGATACGCAGTATTTT
cdr3_aa: CASSFWVAGFTDTQYF
d_call: TRBD2
clone_size: -
j_call: TRBJ2-3
v_call: TRBV7-9

cdr3_nt: TGCGCCAGCAGCCAATCACAGGGTTACAATGAAAAACTGTTTTTT
cdr3_aa: CASSQSQGYNEKLFF
d_call: -
clone_size: -
j_call: TRBJ1-4
v_call: TRBV4-3

cdr3_nt: TGTGCCAGCAGTTTAAGGCAGGGAGGGTACGAGCAGTACTTC
cdr3_aa: CASSLRQGGYEQYF
d_call: TRBD2
clone_size: -
j_call: TRBJ2-7
v_call: TRBV28

cdr3_nt: TGCGCCAGCAGCCATCCACCGGGACAGAACCCCTACGAGCAGTACTTC
cdr3_aa: CASSHPPGQNPYEQYF
d_call: TRBD1
clone_size: -
j_call: TRBJ2-7
v_call: TRBV4-1

cdr3_nt: TGTGCCAGCAGTTACTTGGGGACAGGGGCCGGTGAGCAGTTCTTC
cdr3_aa: CASSYLGTGAGEQFF
d_call: TRBD1
clone_size: -
j_call: TRBJ2-1
v_call: TRBV6-5

cdr3_nt: TGTGCCAGTTCGGGACAGAACAATCAGCCCCAGCATTTT
cdr3_aa: CASSGQNNQPQHF
d_call: TRBD1
clone_size: -
j_call: TRBJ1-5
v_call: TRBV2

cdr3_nt: TGTGCCATCAGTGATGTTCAGTACAATGAGCAGTTCTTC
cdr3_aa: CAISDVQYNEQFF
d_call: -
clone_size: -
j_call: TRBJ2-1
v_call: TRBV10-3

cdr3_nt: TGTGCCAGCAGCTGGTATCGGTATACGCAGTATTTT
cdr3_aa: CASSWYRYTQYF
d_call: -
clone_size: -
j_call: TRBJ2-3
v_call: TRBV5-4

cdr3_nt: TGTGCCAGCAGCTCATTCGGGAGCGGGATTCAGTTCTTC
cdr3_aa: CASSSFGSGIQFF
d_call: TRBD2
clone_size: -
j_call: TRBJ2-1
v_call: TRBV7-6

cdr3_nt: TGTGCCAGCAGCTTAGGAGGCCCCACCGAAAAACTGTTTTTT
cdr3_aa: CASSLGGPTEKLFF
d_call: -
clone_size: once
j_call: TRBJ1-4
v_call: TRBV7-9

cdr3_nt: TGCAGCGTGGCTCAGGGGAGGGATCAGCCCCAGCATTTT
cdr3_aa: CSVAQGRDQPQHF
d_call: -
clone_size: -
j_call: TRBJ1-5
v_call: TRBV29-1

cdr3_nt: TGTGCCAGCAGTTTACTTGCAGGGTTCACTGAAGCTTTCTTT
cdr3_aa: CASSLLAGFTEAFF
d_call: -
clone_size: -
j_call: TRBJ1-1
v_call: TRBV28

cdr3_nt: TGTGCCAGCACAAGACAGGGGAGCTCCTACAATGAGCAGTTCTTC
cdr3_aa: CASTRQGSSYNEQFF
d_call: TRBD1
clone_size: -
j_call: TRBJ2-1
v_call: TRBV2

cdr3_nt: TGCGCCAGCAGCCAAACCCGGACAGGGGGCTACTATGGCTACACCTTC
cdr3_aa: CASSQTRTGGYYGYTF
d_call: TRBD1
clone_size: -
j_call: TRBJ1-2
v_call: TRBV4-1

cdr3_nt: TGTGCCAGCAGCCAAGGCTTTCGGGCGGTAGCGGTGGAGACCCAGTACTTC
cdr3_aa: CASSQGFRAVAVETQYF
d_call: -
clone_size: once
j_call: TRBJ2-5
v_call: TRBV5-5

cdr3_nt: TGTGCCAGCAGCGTAGCGGTGAACACTGAAGCTTTCTTT
cdr3_aa: CASSVAVNTEAFF
d_call: -
clone_size: -
j_call: TRBJ1-1
v_call: TRBV9

cdr3_nt: TGTGCCAGCAGCGCCTACAGGGGCCAGGGGGAGCAGTACTTC
cdr3_aa: CASSAYRGQGEQYF
d_call: TRBD1
clone_size: -
j_call: TRBJ2-7
v_call: TRBV6-5

cdr3_nt: TGTGCCAGCTTCCCTTGGGGGCCCGGACTAGCGGCCAGCAGACACATTCAGTACTTC
cdr3_aa: CASFPWGPGLAASRHIQYF
d_call: TRBD2
clone_size: -
j_call: TRBJ2-4
v_call: TRBV28

cdr3_nt: TGTGCCAGCAGTTGGGGTGGCGGAGGGGCTGGGGAGCAGTTCTTC
cdr3_aa: CASSWGGGGAGEQFF
d_call: -
clone_size: -
j_call: TRBJ2-1
v_call: TRBV11-2

cdr3_nt: TGTGCCAGTAGTATTGGACAGGGGGCTGGAGCTTTCTTT
cdr3_aa: CASSIGQGAGAFF
d_call: TRBD1
clone_size: -
j_call: TRBJ1-1
v_call: TRBV19

cdr3_nt: TGCAGCGTCCGTCCCCGGGGGAGCCTAGCGGGAGGGTACAATGAGCAGTTCTTC
cdr3_aa: CSVRPRGSLAGGYNEQFF
d_call: TRBD2
clone_size: -
j_call: TRBJ2-1
v_call: TRBV29-1

cdr3_nt: TGTGCCAGCAGCACCGGGACAGGGGGAGTCCAAGAGACCCAGTACTTC
cdr3_aa: CASSTGTGGVQETQYF
d_call: TRBD1
clone_size: -
j_call: TRBJ2-5
v_call: TRBV27

cdr3_nt: TGTGCCAGCAGTTTCGTAGCGGGAGAACTCCTCTACGAGCAGTACTTC
cdr3_aa: CASSFVAGELLYEQYF
d_call: TRBD2
clone_size: -
j_call: TRBJ2-7
v_call: TRBV7-2

cdr3_nt: TGTGCCAGCTCAGCCAGTGAAGACTATGGCTACACCTTC
cdr3_aa: CASSASEDYGYTF
d_call: -
clone_size: -
j_call: TRBJ1-2
v_call: TRBV18

cdr3_nt: TGCGCCAGCAGCCCCCCAAGCGTCGGGGAGCTGTTTTTT
cdr3_aa: CASSPPSVGELFF
d_call: -
clone_size: -
j_call: TRBJ2-2
v_call: TRBV4-1

cdr3_nt: TGTGCCAGCAGCCAAGTCTCTCTCGCCGGACTAGCGGGAAGGTCCCCGTACTTC
cdr3_aa: CASSQVSLAGLAGRSPYF
d_call: TRBD2
clone_size: -
j_call: TRBJ2-7
v_call: TRBV4-2

cdr3_nt: TGCGCCAGCAGCCAGTTAGGACAGGGCTTCACCTTTGGGGCCAACGTCCTGACTTTC
cdr3_aa: CASSQLGQGFTFGANVLTF
d_call: TRBD1
clone_size: -
j_call: TRBJ2-6
v_call: TRBV4-1

cdr3_nt: TGCGCCAGCAGCTTGGACAGGGGAAACACTGAAGCTTTCTTT
cdr3_aa: CASSLDRGNTEAFF
d_call: TRBD1
clone_size: once
j_call: TRBJ1-1
v_call: TRBV5-1

cdr3_nt: TGTGCCAGTAGTATGGACAGGGATACGGACACTGAAGCTTTCTTT
cdr3_aa: CASSMDRDTDTEAFF
d_call: TRBD1
clone_size: -
j_call: TRBJ1-1
v_call: TRBV19

cdr3_nt: TGTGCCAGCAGTGAAACAGGGGAGCAGTACTTC
cdr3_aa: CASSETGEQYF
d_call: -
clone_size: -
j_call: TRBJ2-7
v_call: TRBV28

cdr3_nt: TGCAGCGTTATGACAGTTATGAACACTGAAGCTTTCTTT
cdr3_aa: CSVMTVMNTEAFF
d_call: -
clone_size: -
j_call: TRBJ1-1
v_call: TRBV29-1

cdr3_nt: TGTGCCATCATGGCCGGGAATTCCTACGAGCAGTACTTC
cdr3_aa: CAIMAGNSYEQYF
d_call: -
clone_size: once
j_call: TRBJ2-7
v_call: TRBV10-3

cdr3_nt: TGTGCCAGCAGTTTTTGGGGAGGGGGGATGCCTATGCAGCAGTACTTC
cdr3_aa: CASSFWGGGMPMQQYF
d_call: -
clone_size: -
j_call: TRBJ2-7
v_call: TRBV28

cdr3_nt: TGTGCCAGCAGCCAGGGACTAGCGGGAGTGGGCGAGCAGTACTTC
cdr3_aa: CASSQGLAGVGEQYF
d_call: TRBD2
clone_size: -
j_call: TRBJ2-7
v_call: TRBV7-3

cdr3_nt: TGTGCCAGCAGCCAAGACGGTTCTGGGGCCAACGTCCTGACTTTC
cdr3_aa: CASSQDGSGANVLTF
d_call: -
clone_size: -
j_call: TRBJ2-6
v_call: TRBV4-2

cdr3_nt: TGTGCCTGGAGCGCGGGATTCGGGTATGGCTACACCTTC
cdr3_aa: CAWSAGFGYGYTF
d_call: -
clone_size: -
j_call: TRBJ1-2
v_call: TRBV30

cdr3_nt: TGTGCCAGCAGCCCATCCGCGTATAGCAATCAGCCCCAGCATTTT
cdr3_aa: CASSPSAYSNQPQHF
d_call: -
clone_size: -
j_call: TRBJ1-5
v_call: TRBV2

cdr3_nt: TGCAGCGTTGAGGGACAGGAAGAAGAAAAACTGTTTTTT
cdr3_aa: CSVEGQEEEKLFF
d_call: TRBD1
clone_size: few
j_call: TRBJ1-4
v_call: TRBV29-1